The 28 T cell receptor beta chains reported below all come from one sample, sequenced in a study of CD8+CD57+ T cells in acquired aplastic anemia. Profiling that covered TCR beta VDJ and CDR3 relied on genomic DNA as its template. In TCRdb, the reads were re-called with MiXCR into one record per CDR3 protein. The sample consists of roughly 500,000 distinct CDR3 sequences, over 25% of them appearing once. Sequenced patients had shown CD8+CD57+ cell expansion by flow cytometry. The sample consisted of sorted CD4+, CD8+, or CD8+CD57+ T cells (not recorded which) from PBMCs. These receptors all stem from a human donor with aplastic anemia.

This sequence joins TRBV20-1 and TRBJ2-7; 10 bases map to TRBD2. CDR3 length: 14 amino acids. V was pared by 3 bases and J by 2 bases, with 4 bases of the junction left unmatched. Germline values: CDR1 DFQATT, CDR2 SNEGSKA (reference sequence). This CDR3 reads CSARALAGAYEQYF. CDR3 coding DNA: TGCAGTGCTAGGGCTCTAGCGGGGGCCTACGAGCAGTACTTC.

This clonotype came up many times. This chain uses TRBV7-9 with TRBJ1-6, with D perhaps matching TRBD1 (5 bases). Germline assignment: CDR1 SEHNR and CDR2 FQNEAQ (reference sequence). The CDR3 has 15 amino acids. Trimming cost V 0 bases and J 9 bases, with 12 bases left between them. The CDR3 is CASSLATRAVSPLHF. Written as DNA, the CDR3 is TGTGCCAGCAGCTTAGCGACCAGGGCGGTTTCACCCCTCCACTTT.

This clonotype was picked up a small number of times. The CDR3 nucleotides read TGTGCCAGCAGCTCAATAGACAGGAACGATGAGCAGTTCTTC. This encodes CASSSIDRNDEQFF. The rearrangement joins TRBV12-3 or TRBV12-4 to TRBJ2-1; tentative D call: TRBD1 (6 bases). The CDR3 loop spans 14 amino acids. Trimming removed 6 bases from V and 8 bases from J, with 17 bases in between.

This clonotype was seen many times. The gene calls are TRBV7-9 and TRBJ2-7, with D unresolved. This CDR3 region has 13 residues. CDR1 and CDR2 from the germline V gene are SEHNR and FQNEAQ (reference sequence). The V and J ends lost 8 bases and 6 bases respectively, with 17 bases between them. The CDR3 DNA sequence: TGTGCCAGCGGCCACCCCGTGGAGCGCGAGCAGTACTTC. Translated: CASGHPVEREQYF.

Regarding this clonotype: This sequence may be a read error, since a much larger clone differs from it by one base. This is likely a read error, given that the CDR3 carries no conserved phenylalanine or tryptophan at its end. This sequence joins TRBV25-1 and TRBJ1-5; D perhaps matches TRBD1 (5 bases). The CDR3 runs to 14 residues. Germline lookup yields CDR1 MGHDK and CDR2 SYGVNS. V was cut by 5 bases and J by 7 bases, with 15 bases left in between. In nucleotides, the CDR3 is TGTGCCAGCAGTTTATTCGGGGGATCGCAGCCCCAGCATCTT. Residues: CASSLFGGSQPQHL.

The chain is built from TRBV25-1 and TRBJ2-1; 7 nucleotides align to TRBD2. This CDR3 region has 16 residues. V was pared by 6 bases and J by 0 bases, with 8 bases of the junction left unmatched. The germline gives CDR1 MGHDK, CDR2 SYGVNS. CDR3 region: CASRRDGGSSYNEQFF. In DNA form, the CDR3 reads TGTGCCAGCAGACGAGACGGGGGGAGCTCCTACAATGAGCAGTTCTTC.

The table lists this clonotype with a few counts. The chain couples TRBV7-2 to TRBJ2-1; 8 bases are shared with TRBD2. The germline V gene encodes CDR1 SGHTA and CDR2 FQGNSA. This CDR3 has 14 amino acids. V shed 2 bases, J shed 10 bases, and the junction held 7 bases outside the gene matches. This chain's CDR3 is CASSLRQREKEQFF. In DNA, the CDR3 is TGTGCCAGCAGCTTACGCCAGCGGGAGAAAGAGCAGTTCTTC.

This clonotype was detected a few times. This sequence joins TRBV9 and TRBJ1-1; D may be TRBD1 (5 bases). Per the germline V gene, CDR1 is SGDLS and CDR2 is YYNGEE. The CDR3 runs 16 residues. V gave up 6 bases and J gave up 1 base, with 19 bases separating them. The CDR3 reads CASTNSWGGANTEAFF. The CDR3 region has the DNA TGTGCCAGCACCAACTCATGGGGGGGAGCGAACACTGAAGCTTTCTTT.

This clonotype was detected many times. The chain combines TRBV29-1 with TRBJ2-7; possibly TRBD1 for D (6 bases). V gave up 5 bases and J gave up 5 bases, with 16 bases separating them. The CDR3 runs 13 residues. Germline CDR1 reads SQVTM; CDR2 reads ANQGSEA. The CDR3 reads CSVWSDRGNEQYF. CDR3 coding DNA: TGCAGCGTTTGGTCGGACAGAGGGAACGAGCAGTACTTC.

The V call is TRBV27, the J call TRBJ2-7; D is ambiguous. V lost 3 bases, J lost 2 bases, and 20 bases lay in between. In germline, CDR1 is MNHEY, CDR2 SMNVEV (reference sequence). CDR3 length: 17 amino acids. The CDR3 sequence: CASSFIRPAMGTYEQYF. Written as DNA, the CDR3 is TGTGCCAGCAGTTTCATCAGGCCCGCGATGGGTACCTACGAGCAGTACTTC.

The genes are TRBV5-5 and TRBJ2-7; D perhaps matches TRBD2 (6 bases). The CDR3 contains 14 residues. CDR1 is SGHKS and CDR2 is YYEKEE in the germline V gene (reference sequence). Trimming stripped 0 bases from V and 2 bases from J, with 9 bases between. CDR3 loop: CASSLDGRPYEQYF. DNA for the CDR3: TGTGCCAGCAGCTTGGACGGGAGACCCTACGAGCAGTACTTC. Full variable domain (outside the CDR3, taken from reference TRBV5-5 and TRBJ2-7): DAGVTQSPTHLIKTRGQQVTLRCSPISGHKSVSWYQQVLGQGPQFIFQYYEKEERGRGNFPDRFSARQFPNYSSELNVNALLLGDSALYLCASSLDGRPYEQYFGPGTRLTVT.

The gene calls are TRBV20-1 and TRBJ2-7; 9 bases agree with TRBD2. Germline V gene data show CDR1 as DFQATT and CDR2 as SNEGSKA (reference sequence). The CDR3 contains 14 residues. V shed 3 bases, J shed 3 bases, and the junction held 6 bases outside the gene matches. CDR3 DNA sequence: TGCAGTGCTAGTCCCGTAGCGGGAGACTACGAGCAGTACTTC. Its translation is CSASPVAGDYEQYF.

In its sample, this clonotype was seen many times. The CDR3 spells CAISERLARTGELFF. The CDR3 region has the DNA TGTGCCATCAGTGAAAGGCTAGCGCGCACCGGGGAGCTGTTTTTT. The rearrangement links TRBV10-3 to TRBJ2-2; TRBD2 might be the D (6 bases). The CDR3 loop spans 15 amino acids. Trimming pared 3 bases from V and 4 bases from J, leaving 12 bases between. From germline, CDR1 is ENHRY and CDR2 SYGVKD.

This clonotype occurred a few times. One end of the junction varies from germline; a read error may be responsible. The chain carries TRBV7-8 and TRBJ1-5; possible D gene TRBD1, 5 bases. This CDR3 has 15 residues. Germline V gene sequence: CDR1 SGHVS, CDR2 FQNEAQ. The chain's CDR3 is CASSLQGRGNQLQHF. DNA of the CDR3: TGTGCCAGCAGCTTGCAGGGTAGGGGCAATCAGCTCCAGCATTTT.

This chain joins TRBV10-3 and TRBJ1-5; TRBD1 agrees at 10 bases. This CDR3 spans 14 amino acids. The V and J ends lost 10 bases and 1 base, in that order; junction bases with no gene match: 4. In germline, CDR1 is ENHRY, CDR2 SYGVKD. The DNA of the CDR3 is TGTGCCACGTCGGGACAGGGGAGCAATCAGCCCCAGCATTTT. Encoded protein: CATSGQGSNQPQHF.

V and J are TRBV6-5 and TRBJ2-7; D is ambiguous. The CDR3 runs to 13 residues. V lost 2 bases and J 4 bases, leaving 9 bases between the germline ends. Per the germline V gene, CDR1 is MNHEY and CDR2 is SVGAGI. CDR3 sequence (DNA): TGTGCCAGCAGTTACCGCCCGCGGTACGAGCAGTACTTC. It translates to CASSYRPRYEQYF.

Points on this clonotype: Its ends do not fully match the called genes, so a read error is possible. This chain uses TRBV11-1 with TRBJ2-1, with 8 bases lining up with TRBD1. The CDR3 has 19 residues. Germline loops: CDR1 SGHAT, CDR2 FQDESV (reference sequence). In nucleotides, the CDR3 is TGTGCCAGCAGCAAGAAGGACAGGGAGTTGTTTCGGGGCTACACTGAGCAGTTCTTC. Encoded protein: CASSKKDRELFRGYTEQFF.

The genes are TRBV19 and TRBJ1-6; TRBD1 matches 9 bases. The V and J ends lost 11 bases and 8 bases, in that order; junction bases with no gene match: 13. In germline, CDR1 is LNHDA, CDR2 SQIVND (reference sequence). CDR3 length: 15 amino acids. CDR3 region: CAWRRPGQGYSPLHF. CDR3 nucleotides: TGTGCCTGGAGGAGACCGGGACAGGGTTATTCACCCCTCCACTTT.

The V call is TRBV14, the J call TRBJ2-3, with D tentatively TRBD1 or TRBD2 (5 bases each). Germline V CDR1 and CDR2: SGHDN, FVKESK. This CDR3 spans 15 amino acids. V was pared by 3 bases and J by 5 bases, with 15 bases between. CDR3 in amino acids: CASSQNLRGLDTQYF. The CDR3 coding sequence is TGTGCCAGCAGCCAGAATTTGAGGGGCCTAGATACGCAGTATTTT.

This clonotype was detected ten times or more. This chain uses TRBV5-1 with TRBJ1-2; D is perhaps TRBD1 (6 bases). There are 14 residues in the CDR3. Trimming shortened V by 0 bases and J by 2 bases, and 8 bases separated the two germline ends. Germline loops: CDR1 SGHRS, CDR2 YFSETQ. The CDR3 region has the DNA TGCGCCAGCAGCTTGGAGGGGGACAACTATGGCTACACCTTC. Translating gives CASSLEGDNYGYTF. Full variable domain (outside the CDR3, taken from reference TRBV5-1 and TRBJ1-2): KAGVTQTPRYLIKTRGQQVTLSCSPISGHRSVSWYQQTPGQGLQFLFEYFSETQRNKGNFPGRFSGRQFSNSRSEMNVSTLELGDSALYLCASSLEGDNYGYTFGSGTRLTVV.

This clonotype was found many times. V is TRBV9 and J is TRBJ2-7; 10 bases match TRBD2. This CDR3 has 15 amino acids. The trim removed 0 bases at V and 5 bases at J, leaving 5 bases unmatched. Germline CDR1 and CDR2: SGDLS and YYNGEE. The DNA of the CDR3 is TGTGCCAGCAGCGTAGGCTGGCTAGCGGGAGACGAGCAGTACTTC. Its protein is CASSVGWLAGDEQYF.

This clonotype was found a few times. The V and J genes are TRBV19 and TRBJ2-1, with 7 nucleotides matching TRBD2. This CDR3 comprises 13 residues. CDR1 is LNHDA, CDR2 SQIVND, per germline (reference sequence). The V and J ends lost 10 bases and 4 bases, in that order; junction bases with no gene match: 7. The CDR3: CATGTNSYNEQFF. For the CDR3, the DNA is TGTGCCACCGGGACTAACTCTTACAATGAGCAGTTCTTC.

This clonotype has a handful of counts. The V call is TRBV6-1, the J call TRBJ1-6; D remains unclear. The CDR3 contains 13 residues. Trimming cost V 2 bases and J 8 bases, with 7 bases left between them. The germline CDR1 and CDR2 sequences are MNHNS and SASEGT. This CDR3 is CASSEQKDSPLHF. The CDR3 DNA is TGTGCCAGCAGTGAACAAAAGGATTCACCCCTCCACTTT.

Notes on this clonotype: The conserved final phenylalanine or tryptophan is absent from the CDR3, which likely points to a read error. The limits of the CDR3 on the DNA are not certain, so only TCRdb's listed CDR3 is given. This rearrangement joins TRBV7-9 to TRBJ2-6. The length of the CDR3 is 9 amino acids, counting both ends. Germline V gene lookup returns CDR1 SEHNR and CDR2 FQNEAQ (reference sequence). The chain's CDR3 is CASSLPRTS.

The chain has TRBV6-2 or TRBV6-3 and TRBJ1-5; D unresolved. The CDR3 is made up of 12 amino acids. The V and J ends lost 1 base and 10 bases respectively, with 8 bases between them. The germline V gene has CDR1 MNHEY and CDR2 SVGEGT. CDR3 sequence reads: CASSYLGNPQHF. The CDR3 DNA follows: TGTGCCAGCAGTTACTTAGGCAATCCCCAGCATTTT.

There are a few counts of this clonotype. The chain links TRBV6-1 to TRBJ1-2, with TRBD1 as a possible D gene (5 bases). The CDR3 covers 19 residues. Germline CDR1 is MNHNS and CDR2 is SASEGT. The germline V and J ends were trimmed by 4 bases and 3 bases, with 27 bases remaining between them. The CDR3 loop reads CASSGPPDRASALDYGYTF. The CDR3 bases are TGTGCCAGCAGTGGGCCCCCTGACAGAGCCTCAGCCCTAGACTATGGCTACACCTTC.

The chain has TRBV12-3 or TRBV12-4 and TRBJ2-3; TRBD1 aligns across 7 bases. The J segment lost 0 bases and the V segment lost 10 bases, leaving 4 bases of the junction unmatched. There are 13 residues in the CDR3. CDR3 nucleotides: TGTGCCATCGGGACAGTAAGCACAGATACGCAGTATTTT. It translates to CAIGTVSTDTQYF.

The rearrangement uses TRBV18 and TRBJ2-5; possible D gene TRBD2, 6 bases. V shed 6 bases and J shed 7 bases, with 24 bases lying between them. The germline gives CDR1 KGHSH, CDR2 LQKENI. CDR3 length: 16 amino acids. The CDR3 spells CASSPLLAAGSGTQYF. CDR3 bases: TGTGCCAGCTCGCCCCTGTTAGCGGCAGGGAGTGGGACCCAGTACTTC.